The 20 T cell receptor beta chains listed next were all sequenced from one sample in a study of blood T cell repertoires in COVID-19. Method: immunoSEQ multiplex PCR; TCRdb's copy keeps in-frame clones and lacks some. Of around 270,000 clones in the sample, 85% to 90% were seen once. Sequencing used peripheral blood. The origin of the receptors is a man aged 35 to 55 with acute or convalescent COVID-19.

V gene TRBV5-1 combines with J gene TRBJ1-5; D is uncertain. Trimming left V 3 bases short and J 3 bases short, with 10 bases between. This CDR3 has 14 amino acids. Germline CDR1 SGHRS, CDR2 YFSETQ. The CDR3 region is CASSSDGVNQPQHF. The CDR3 region has the DNA TGCGCCAGCAGCTCTGACGGGGTCAATCAGCCCCAGCATTTT. Combining the CDR3 with reference TRBV5-1 and TRBJ1-5 gives the whole variable domain KAGVTQTPRYLIKTRGQQVTLSCSPISGHRSVSWYQQTPGQGLQFLFEYFSETQRNKGNFPGRFSGRQFSNSRSEMNVSTLELGDSALYLCASSSDGVNQPQHFGDGTRLSIL.

The V call is TRBV3-1 (or the pseudogene TRBV3-2), the J call TRBJ2-1; D possibly corresponds to TRBD2 (6 bases). The CDR3 contains 17 residues. V lost 4 bases and J lost 3, with 19 bases in between. CDR1 is LGHDT, CDR2 YNNKEL, per germline (reference sequence). The CDR3 loop is CASSPGPGEVNYNEQFF. For the CDR3, the DNA is TGTGCCAGCAGCCCCGGCCCGGGAGAAGTAAACTACAATGAGCAGTTCTTC.

Written as DNA, the CDR3 is TGTGCCACCAGCAGGGACAGGGAGGTCTACGAGCAGTACTTC. Protein product: CATSRDREVYEQYF. This chain connects TRBV15 to TRBJ2-7; 8 bases are shared with TRBD1. V trimming: 3 bases; J trimming: 3 bases; junction bases outside the gene matches: 4. Per germline, CDR1 LNHNV and CDR2 YYDKDF (reference sequence). The length of the CDR3 is 14 residues. The entire variable domain, with the rest obtained from reference TRBV15 and TRBJ2-7, is as follows: DAMVIQNPRYQVTQFGKPVTLSCSQTLNHNVMYWYQQKSSQAPKLLFHYYDKDFNNEADTPDNFQSRRPNTSFCFLDIRSPGLGDTAMYLCATSRDREVYEQYFGPGTRLTVT.

The chain uses TRBV5-1 and TRBJ2-7; 8 nucleotides align to TRBD1. Germline V CDR1 and CDR2: SGHRS, YFSETQ. Trimming took 3 bases from V and 6 from J; bases not matched to a gene: 8. This CDR3 contains 14 residues. CDR3: CASSSRQGPSEQYF. CDR3 coding DNA: TGCGCCAGCAGCTCTCGACAGGGGCCTTCCGAGCAGTACTTC.

This chain connects TRBV4-1 to TRBJ2-1, with D possibly matching TRBD2 (5 bases). The V end was cut by 3 bases, the J end by 0 bases, with 12 bases between. CDR3 length: 16 residues. Germline loops: CDR1 MGHRA, CDR2 YSYEKL. In nucleotides, the CDR3 is TGCGCCAGCAGCCAGCCCCGGGAAAGCTCCTACAATGAGCAGTTCTTC. Its translation is CASSQPRESSYNEQFF.

The J gene is TRBJ2-7, the V gene TRBV6-6; weak D call: TRBD2 (6 bases). Trimming pared 2 bases from V and 7 bases from J, leaving 15 bases between. Germline V gene data show CDR1 as MNHNY and CDR2 as SVGAGI (reference sequence). The CDR3 runs to 14 residues. The CDR3, as DNA: TGTGCCAGCAGTTACGGTAGCGGAGTACTTGAGCAGTACTTC. This sequence encodes CASSYGSGVLEQYF.

This clone came up a few times. The J gene is TRBJ2-7, the V gene TRBV2; D is perhaps TRBD2 (7 bases). CDR3 length: 13 amino acids. The ends were cut back, 5 bases at V and 7 bases at J, with 15 bases in the middle. CDR1 and CDR2 (germline): SNHLY, FYNNEI. The CDR3 bases are TGTGCCAGCAGTTTCAGGGGAGGGTTAGAGCAGTACTTC. Protein sequence: CASSFRGGLEQYF.

The V and J genes are TRBV20-1 and TRBJ2-7; weak D call: TRBD2 (6 bases). The CDR3 sequence is 11 residues long. The germline V gene has CDR1 DFQATT and CDR2 SNEGSKA (reference sequence). With 6 bases removed from V and 3 bases from J, the gap between germline ends came to 9 bases. The CDR3 reads CSAMGGYEQYF. CDR3 nucleotides: TGCAGTGCCATGGGGGGCTACGAGCAGTACTTC.

This clone was seen a single time. V usage is TRBV7-2 and J usage is TRBJ2-7, with 11 bases identical to TRBD1. CDR1 and CDR2 from the germline V gene are SGHTA and FQGNSA. J was trimmed by 2 bases and V by 5 bases; bases with no gene match: 8. CDR3 length: 16 residues. The CDR3 here is CASSLTGQGVAYEQYF. In DNA, the CDR3 is TGTGCCAGCAGCCTGACGGGACAGGGGGTTGCCTACGAGCAGTACTTC. Based on the CDR3 plus reference TRBV7-2 and TRBJ2-7, the full variable domain is GAGVSQSPSNKVTEKGKDVELRCDPISGHTALYWYRQSLGQGLEFLIYFQGNSAPDKSGLPSDRFSAERTGGSVSTLTIQRTQQEDSAVYLCASSLTGQGVAYEQYFGPGTRLTVT.

The J gene is TRBJ1-4, the V gene TRBV10-1; D call uncertain. CDR1 is WNHNN and CDR2 is SYGVQD in the germline V gene (reference sequence). CDR3 length: 16 residues. V lost 4 bases and J 7 bases, leaving 19 bases between the germline ends. The CDR3 reads CASSAGRREKSEKLFF. CDR3 DNA sequence: TGCGCCAGCAGTGCCGGAAGGAGGGAAAAGAGTGAAAAACTGTTTTTT.

V and J are TRBV6-1 and TRBJ1-4, with D maybe TRBD1 (6 bases). The V gene lost 3 bases and the J gene lost 8 bases, with 16 bases spanning the gap. CDR1 MNHNS and CDR2 SASEGT come from the germline V gene. The CDR3 contains 15 residues. The DNA of the CDR3 is TGTGCCAGCAGTGACCCGACCCGCCAGGGGGAAAAACTGTTTTTT. Translated, it gives CASSDPTRQGEKLFF.

J is TRBJ2-2 and V is TRBV6-5; TRBD2 matches 9 bases. CDR3 length: 14 amino acids. Germline V CDR1 and CDR2: MNHEY, SVGAGI. Trimming cost V 8 bases and J 5 bases; bases outside gene matches: 6. DNA for the CDR3: TGTGCCAGCCGGAGCGGGGGGTCTACCGGGGAGCTGTTTTTT. It specifies CASRSGGSTGELFF.

The CDR3 loop is CASGLVRGDRGVYYGYTF. CDR3 coding DNA: TGTGCTAGTGGTTTGGTACGGGGGGACAGGGGAGTTTATTATGGCTACACCTTC. The chain has TRBV12-5 and TRBJ1-2, with 10 bases identical to TRBD1. In germline, CDR1 is LGHNT, CDR2 FRNRAP. With V trimmed by 0 bases and J by 5 bases, 12 bases remained unmatched. The CDR3 runs to 18 residues.

On this clone: This sample includes further DNA sequences coding for the same CDR3. The V and J genes are TRBV11-2 and TRBJ2-7; 7 nucleotides line up with TRBD1. Trimming removed 5 bases from V and 0 bases from J; junction bases left unmatched: 7. Germline CDR1 and CDR2: SGHAT and FQNNGV. The CDR3 totals 15 residues. CDR3 sequence reads: CASSPQGPLSYEQYF. The CDR3 DNA reads as TGTGCCAGCAGCCCACAGGGGCCCCTCTCCTACGAGCAGTACTTC. The full variable domain, with the rest looked up from reference TRBV11-2 and TRBJ2-7, is EAGVAQSPRYKIIEKRQSVAFWCNPISGHATLYWYQQILGQGPKLLIQFQNNGVVDDSQLPKDRFSAERLKGVDSTLKIQPAKLEDSAVYLCASSPQGPLSYEQYFGPGTRLTVT.

The rearrangement joins TRBV5-4 to TRBJ2-1, with D maybe TRBD2 (5 bases). Germline V gene sequence: CDR1 SGHNT, CDR2 YYREEE (reference sequence). Trimming took off 4 bases at V and 7 bases at J, with 6 bases between the two ends. The CDR3 sequence is 11 residues long. Here the CDR3 DNA reads TGTGCCAGCAGCCCGGGGAATGAGCAGTTCTTC. It specifies CASSPGNEQFF.

Concerning this clone itself: Other DNA sequences from this sample encode an identical CDR3 as well. The chain combines TRBV3-1 (or the pseudogene TRBV3-2) with TRBJ2-1; TRBD2 might be the D (7 bases). With 4 bases removed from V and 3 bases from J, the gap between germline ends came to 13 bases. The CDR3 length is 15 residues. Germline-derived CDR1 and CDR2 are LGHDT and YNNKEL (reference sequence). CDR3 DNA: TGTGCCAGCAGCCCTCCGGGGGGCAGCTACAATGAGCAGTTCTTC. Translation: CASSPPGGSYNEQFF.

This chain joins TRBV15 and TRBJ2-2; D remains unclear. V lost 3 bases, J lost 0 bases, and 14 bases lay in between. CDR3 size: 17 residues. The germline gives CDR1 LNHNV, CDR2 YYDKDF (reference sequence). The CDR3 here is CATSSDPALANTGELFF. Written as DNA, the CDR3 is TGTGCCACCAGCAGTGACCCGGCCCTAGCGAACACCGGGGAGCTGTTTTTT.

This clone was detected only a few times. The chain combines TRBV5-4 with TRBJ2-1, with TRBD1 matching 7 bases. Trimming at V came to 1 base and at J to 2 bases, leaving 3 bases not matched to a gene. CDR3 length equals 15 residues. Looked up from germline, CDR1 is SGHNT and CDR2 is YYREEE (reference sequence). The CDR3 region is CASSLSQGPYNEQFF. The CDR3, as DNA: TGTGCCAGCAGCTTGTCACAGGGGCCCTACAATGAGCAGTTCTTC.

The chain employs TRBV27 and TRBJ2-2; 9 bases are a match to TRBD1. This CDR3 contains 16 residues. Germline lookup yields CDR1 MNHEY and CDR2 SMNVEV (reference sequence). The V and J ends lost 5 bases and 2 bases, in that order; junction bases with no gene match: 6. The CDR3 DNA follows: TGTGCCAGCAGTCAACAGGGGGCTCAAAACACCGGGGAGCTGTTTTTT. Amino acid sequence: CASSQQGAQNTGELFF.

The J gene is TRBJ1-1, the V gene TRBV12-3 or TRBV12-4; D remains unclear. Between the trimmed V and J ends, which lost 5 bases and 6 bases, there was a span of 13 bases. This CDR3 contains 13 residues. The DNA for the CDR3 is TGTGCCAGCAGTCCCCCCGGGTCCCCTGAAGCTTTCTTT. Translated, it gives CASSPPGSPEAFF.